The clone carrying this TCR beta chain came up a few times. The conserved final phenylalanine or tryptophan is absent from the CDR3, which likely points to a read error. The sample belongs to a study of read filtering for tumor transcriptome and immune sequencing. For the study at large: R-ISS stage counts were eight or nine for I, 15 to 20 for II, 7 for III.

V was trimmed by 5 bases and J by 6 bases, leaving 11 bases between them. Germline CDR1 and CDR2: MRHNA and SNTAGT. The CDR3 length is 13 residues. From around 440 ng of RNA, a library with molecular barcoded alpha/delta and beta/gamma adaptors was made. TCRdb fed the reads into MiXCR, producing one record per CDR3 protein. Of approximately 43,000 distinct CDR3 sequences in the sample, around an eighth were seen once. The V and J genes are TRBV6-4 and TRBJ2-1; tentative D call: TRBD1 (6 bases). This clonotype was obtained from a donor aged 40 or older with multiple myeloma. The sample consisted of a population of CD138-negative cells sorted from bone marrow. In DNA, the CDR3 is TGTGCCAGCAGTCCAGGGGTTGCCAATGAGCAGTTCTCC. Protein: CASSPGVANEQFS.